A selection of T cell receptor beta chains follows, all from one sample in a study of control samples from healthy donors and cancer patients. Profiled with immunoSEQ multiplex PCR; TCRdb holds only in-frame clones, not every one. In the table there are 200,000 to 250,000 clones, just under 95% of which are singletons. Sequences were obtained from blood. Source of these receptors: a man in his fifties in good health. CDR3s include the opening cysteine and the closing phenylalanine or tryptophan. A D gene is named only where the DNA matches it firmly. Clone size is given for some rows only: seen once, a few or many times, or a class if the clone is expanded.

NA	few	TRBV5-5	TRBJ2-2	CASSGTFAGELFF	TGTGCCAGCAGCGGGACATTCGCCGGGGAGCTGTTTTTT
NA	NA	TRBV5-4	TRBJ1-1	CASSLWQGRNTEAFF	TGTGCCAGCAGCTTGTGGCAGGGGAGGAACACTGAAGCTTTCTTT
TRBD1	NA	TRBV5-1	TRBJ1-4	CASSAGTANEKLFF	TGCGCCAGCAGCGCCGGGACAGCGAATGAAAAACTGTTTTTT
TRBD1	once	TRBV28	TRBJ1-2	CASSLFTGQGVNGYTF	TGTGCCAGCAGTTTATTTACGGGACAGGGCGTCAATGGCTACACCTTC
NA	once	TRBV6-5	TRBJ1-5	CASSYSGGNQPQHF	TGTGCCAGCAGTTACTCGGGGGGGAATCAGCCCCAGCATTTT
NA	NA	TRBV28	TRBJ2-3	CASSNGGRATDTQYF	TGTGCCAGCAGCAACGGAGGAAGGGCCACAGATACGCAGTATTTT
NA	NA	TRBV6-5	TRBJ2-6	CATLRPGGANVLTF	TGTGCCACCCTGCGCCCCGGGGGGGCCAACGTCCTGACTTTC
NA	NA	TRBV15	TRBJ1-5	CATSSRTVSNQPQHF	TGTGCCACCAGCAGCCGGACAGTTTCTAATCAGCCCCAGCATTTT
NA	NA	TRBV7-9	TRBJ1-4	CASSLGTDEFGKLFF	TGTGCCAGCAGCTTAGGGACAGATGAATTTGGAAAACTGTTTTTT
TRBD1	NA	TRBV5-1	TRBJ1-1	CASSPGTGGLQDTEAFF	TGCGCCAGCAGCCCCGGGACAGGGGGCCTTCAGGACACTGAAGCTTTCTTT
NA	NA	TRBV7-8	TRBJ1-1	CASSLGRGSQNTEAFF	TGTGCCAGCAGCTTGGGTCGGGGCAGCCAGAACACTGAAGCTTTCTTT
NA	once	TRBV5-1	TRBJ2-5	CASSLGGAPLETQYF	TGCGCCAGCAGCTTGGGCGGGGCCCCCTTGGAGACCCAGTACTTC
NA	once	TRBV6-5	TRBJ1-1	CASTYPGGNTEAFF	TGTGCCAGCACCTACCCCGGCGGGAACACTGAAGCTTTCTTT
NA	once	TRBV7-3	TRBJ2-7	CASSLGQGNEQYF	TGTGCCAGCAGCTTAGGGCAGGGTAACGAGCAGTACTTC
NA	NA	TRBV6-2/TRBV6-3	TRBJ1-1	CASSYSTMNTEAFF	TGTGCCAGCAGTTACTCGACTATGAACACTGAAGCTTTCTTT
TRBD1	NA	TRBV6-1	TRBJ2-3	CASSEEGDRGPDTQYF	TGTGCCAGCAGTGAAGAGGGGGACAGGGGACCAGATACGCAGTATTTT
NA	NA	TRBV6-5	TRBJ1-2	CASGLQRNYGYTF	TGTGCCAGCGGATTACAGAGAAACTATGGCTACACCTTC
NA	NA	TRBV7-9	TRBJ1-4	CASSRKDSGSEKLFF	TGTGCCAGCAGCCGAAAGGACAGTGGGAGTGAAAAACTGTTTTTT
NA	NA	TRBV7-2	TRBJ1-5	CASSEQYSNQPQHF	TGTGCCAGCAGCGAACAGTATAGCAATCAGCCCCAGCATTTT
NA	NA	TRBV2	TRBJ2-1	CASRVQGVNEQFF	TGTGCCAGCAGGGTACAGGGCGTTAATGAGCAGTTCTTC
NA	NA	TRBV5-6	TRBJ1-5	CASSFQGNQPQHF	TGTGCCAGCAGCTTCCAGGGCAATCAGCCCCAGCATTTT
NA	NA	TRBV9	TRBJ1-1	CASSVNAANTEAFF	TGTGCCAGCAGCGTGAACGCGGCGAACACTGAAGCTTTCTTT
TRBD1	NA	TRBV30	TRBJ1-6	CAWSPSGTVGNSPLHF	TGTGCCTGGAGTCCTTCCGGGACAGTGGGTAATTCACCCCTCCACTTT
TRBD1	NA	TRBV11-1	TRBJ1-2	CASSPGQDYGYTF	TGTGCCAGCAGCCCCGGACAGGACTATGGCTACACCTTC
NA	NA	TRBV9	TRBJ2-7	CASSVGGGDEQYF	TGTGCCAGCAGCGTAGGGGGTGGCGACGAGCAGTACTTC
NA	NA	TRBV7-9	TRBJ1-2	CASSLERNYGYTF	TGTGCCAGCAGCTTAGAAAGGAACTATGGCTACACCTTC
NA	NA	TRBV6-6	TRBJ1-1	CASSFSGNPSEAFF	TGTGCCAGCAGTTTCTCTGGGAACCCCAGCGAAGCTTTCTTT
NA	NA	TRBV7-6	TRBJ2-2	CASSLATGAVGELFF	TGTGCCAGCAGCTTAGCGACGGGGGCGGTCGGGGAGCTGTTTTTT
NA	once	TRBV30	TRBJ1-6	CAWSAPGARNSPLHF	TGTGCCTGGAGTGCGCCAGGGGCTAGGAATTCACCCCTCCACTTT
NA	NA	TRBV5-4	TRBJ1-2	CASSLAPQNYGYTF	TGTGCCAGCAGCTTGGCCCCCCAGAACTATGGCTACACCTTC
TRBD2	NA	TRBV5-1	TRBJ2-3	CASSLPGGSTDTQYF	TGCGCCAGCAGCTTGCCGGGGGGAAGCACAGATACGCAGTATTTT
NA	NA	TRBV3-1/TRBV3-2	TRBJ1-1	CASSQAGQRTEAFF	TGTGCCAGCAGCCAAGCTGGACAGAGGACTGAAGCTTTCTTT
TRBD1	once	TRBV19	TRBJ1-1	CATHRGRGDTEAFF	TGTGCCACCCACAGGGGGCGAGGGGACACTGAAGCTTTCTTT
NA	NA	TRBV3-1/TRBV3-2	TRBJ2-7	CASSPRAYEQYF	TGTGCCAGCAGCCCCAGGGCCTACGAGCAGTACTTC
NA	NA	TRBV15	TRBJ2-5	CATSREHRPGTQYF	TGTGCCACCAGCAGAGAACACAGGCCGGGGACCCAGTACTTC
NA	NA	TRBV9	TRBJ1-2	CASSDTGLGSYGYTF	TGTGCCAGCAGCGATACAGGACTAGGGTCCTATGGCTACACCTTC
TRBD1	NA	TRBV2	TRBJ1-6	CASSDKGQRGSPLHF	TGTGCCAGCAGTGATAAGGGACAGAGGGGGTCACCCCTCCACTTT
NA	NA	TRBV3-1/TRBV3-2	TRBJ1-2	CASSQDVVGYYGYTF	TGTGCCAGCAGCCAAGACGTGGTGGGATACTATGGCTACACCTTC
TRBD1	NA	TRBV20-1	TRBJ2-1	CSARQGTEQFF	TGCAGTGCACGACAGGGAACCGAGCAGTTCTTC
NA	NA	TRBV28	TRBJ1-5	CASSLLDQPQHF	TGTGCCAGCAGTCTCCTTGATCAGCCCCAGCATTTT
TRBD1	NA	TRBV5-6	TRBJ2-7	CASIRTGIYEQYF	TGTGCCAGCATTAGGACAGGGATCTACGAGCAGTACTTC
NA	NA	TRBV11-3	TRBJ1-1	CASSLAPGSEAFF	TGTGCCAGCAGCTTAGCCCCGGGCTCTGAAGCTTTCTTT
NA	NA	TRBV28	TRBJ1-3	CASSFPAGGGNTIYF	TGTGCCAGCAGTTTTCCGGCGGGCGGCGGAAACACCATATATTTT
TRBD1	NA	TRBV28	TRBJ1-5	CASQGQGAQPQHF	TGTGCCAGCCAAGGACAGGGGGCACAGCCCCAGCATTTT
TRBD1	NA	TRBV5-8	TRBJ1-6	CASSADRANSPLHF	TGTGCCAGCAGCGCCGACAGGGCGAATTCACCCCTCCACTTT
NA	NA	TRBV5-4	TRBJ2-6	CASSFSGRSSGANVLTF	TGTGCCAGCAGCTTTTCGGGGCGAAGCTCTGGGGCCAACGTCCTGACTTTC
TRBD1	NA	TRBV5-1	TRBJ1-5	CASSIDRGSQPQHF	TGCGCCAGCAGCATCGACAGGGGGTCTCAGCCCCAGCATTTT
NA	NA	TRBV14	TRBJ2-3	CASSQANTDTQYF	TGTGCCAGCAGCCAAGCGAACACAGATACGCAGTATTTT
NA	NA	TRBV21-1	TRBJ2-1	CASSNGDRGLIEQFF	TGTGCCAGCAGCAATGGGGACAGGGGGCTTATTGAGCAGTTCTTC
NA	NA	TRBV2	TRBJ1-3	CASSGGGGNTIYF	TGTGCCAGCAGTGGGGGAGGCGGAAACACCATATATTTT
TRBD1	NA	TRBV10-2	TRBJ1-2	CASSHTGVGGYTF	TGCGCCAGCAGTCATACAGGGGTTGGAGGCTACACCTTC
NA	once	TRBV19	TRBJ2-1	CASSTQVYNEQFF	TGTGCCAGTAGCACACAGGTCTACAATGAGCAGTTCTTC
NA	NA	TRBV10-2	TRBJ2-7	CASRDLNSYEQYF	TGCGCCAGCAGGGACCTAAACTCCTACGAGCAGTACTTC